Shown below are 28 T cell receptor beta chains from a single sample sequenced in a study of a mutant IDH1 vaccine in newly diagnosed glioma. Sequenced by immunoSEQ multiplex PCR; TCRdb stores in-frame clones only, minus some. The sample shows tens of thousands of clones, around 81% of them seen only once. Time point: week 47, end of study. Topical imiquimod accompanied each vaccine dose, which consisted of 300 ug of mutant IDH1 20-mer peptide. These TCRs' antigens remain unknown. The specimen was PBMCs, collected from a glioma patient whose treatment included an IDH1 peptide vaccine. The receptors originated from a man in his thirties or forties with glioma.

The chain uses TRBV4-1 and TRBJ2-1; 9 bases line up with TRBD1. The CDR3 has 16 amino acids. Trimming at V came to 1 base and at J to 7 bases, leaving 8 bases not matched to a gene. Germline V gene sequence: CDR1 MGHRA, CDR2 YSYEKL. CDR3 in DNA: TGCGCCAGCAGCCAAGTTAACAGGGGGCTGGGGAATGAGCAGTTCTTC. Its translation: CASSQVNRGLGNEQFF.

The chain joins TRBV2 to TRBJ2-5, with a tentative D call TRBD1 (6 bases). CDR3 size: 14 residues. In germline, CDR1 is SNHLY, CDR2 FYNNEI. V was trimmed by 5 bases and J by 3 bases, leaving 13 bases between them. DNA of the CDR3: TGTGCCAGCAGTTGGAGCAGGGGTGAAGAGACCCAGTACTTC. It yields the protein CASSWSRGEETQYF.

J is TRBJ2-7 and V is TRBV11-1; D unresolved. Germline V gene data show CDR1 as SGHAT and CDR2 as FQDESV (reference sequence). The V end lost 5 bases, the J end lost 6 bases, and 14 bases lay between the germline ends. The CDR3 contains 13 residues. The CDR3 DNA follows: TGTGCCAGCAGCCTCCAGGAGAGGTCCGAGCAGTACTTC. Translating it yields CASSLQERSEQYF. The full variable domain, in which reference TRBV11-1 and TRBJ2-7 provide the parts outside the CDR3, is EAEVAQSPRYKITEKSQAVAFWCDPISGHATLYWYRQILGQGPELLVQFQDESVVDDSQLPKDRFSAERLKGVDSTLKIQPAELGDSAMYLCASSLQERSEQYFGPGTRLTVT.

The chain couples TRBV19 to TRBJ2-7; D might be TRBD1 or TRBD2, each matching 6 bases. CDR3 length: 14 residues. Trimming removed 5 bases at V and 2 bases at J, with 13 bases between. Per germline, CDR1 LNHDA and CDR2 SQIVND (reference sequence). CDR3 nucleotide sequence: TGTGCCAGTAGTCCCTCCGGGGGCGCCTACGAGCAGTACTTC. Protein: CASSPSGGAYEQYF.

The chain recombines TRBV29-1 with TRBJ2-5, with D perhaps TRBD2 (7 bases). Germline values: CDR1 SQVTM, CDR2 ANQGSEA. The V end was cut by 7 bases, the J end by 4 bases, with 13 bases between. The CDR3 is 12 amino acids. The chain's CDR3 is CSARGGGETQYF. The DNA of the CDR3 is TGCAGCGCAAGGGGAGGGGGAGAGACCCAGTACTTC.

Here the CDR3 reads CASSLGQGQETQYF. The CDR3 bases are TGTGCCAGCAGCCTCGGACAGGGCCAAGAGACCCAGTACTTC. The chain carries TRBV7-9 and TRBJ2-5, with 8 bases aligning to TRBD1. Germline-derived CDR1 and CDR2 are SEHNR and FQNEAQ (reference sequence). V gave up 5 bases and J gave up 1 base; unmatched junction bases: 3. There are 14 residues in the CDR3.

The DNA for the CDR3 is TGTGCCTGGAGCTTCCTTTCCGGAGATACGCAGTATTTT. It yields the protein CAWSFLSGDTQYF. V gene TRBV30 combines with J gene TRBJ2-3; D unclear. Germline CDR1 GTSNPN, CDR2 SVGIG (reference sequence). The ends were cut back, 3 bases at V and 5 bases at J, with 12 bases in the middle. This CDR3 is built from 13 residues.

Judged by abundance, this clone is large. V and J are TRBV28 and TRBJ1-2; D not resolved. CDR3 size: 14 residues. CDR1 is MDHEN and CDR2 is SYDVKM in the germline V gene. Trimming removed 8 bases at V and 8 bases at J, with 21 bases between. The CDR3 DNA reads as TGTGCCAGCTCCCCCTCCGGGGTATCTCGCGGCTACACCTTC. The encoded protein is CASSPSGVSRGYTF.

J is TRBJ1-2 and V is TRBV5-4; D is ambiguous. In germline, CDR1 is SGHNT, CDR2 YYREEE (reference sequence). V lost 0 bases, J lost 3 bases, and 9 bases lay in between. The CDR3 runs 14 residues. The CDR3 DNA sequence: TGTGCCAGCAGCTTGGTCGGGGTAGACTATGGCTACACCTTC. Amino acids: CASSLVGVDYGYTF.

This chain connects TRBV27 to TRBJ1-4, with a tentative D call TRBD1 (5 bases). Trimming left V 1 base short and J 4 bases short, with 7 bases between. CDR3 length equals 14 residues. Germline V gives CDR1 MNHEY, CDR2 SMNVEV (reference sequence). The CDR3, as DNA: TGTGCCAGCAGTTTATGGCAGGGTAATGAAAAACTGTTTTTT. It codes for CASSLWQGNEKLFF.

This chain uses TRBV7-8 with TRBJ2-3; the D gene is possibly TRBD2 (5 bases). Trimming took off 9 bases at V and 13 bases at J, with 23 bases between the two ends. The CDR3 has 13 amino acids. Germline CDR1 reads SGHVS; CDR2 reads FQNEAQ. The CDR3 reads CASTLSRGKRKYF. The DNA of the CDR3 is TGTGCCAGTACACTTAGCCGGGGAAAGAGAAAGTATTTT.

The chain combines TRBV28 with TRBJ1-4; TRBD1 is a possible D gene (5 bases). The germline gives CDR1 MDHEN, CDR2 SYDVKM. The V gene lost 5 bases and the J gene lost 4 bases, with 11 bases spanning the gap. The CDR3 runs to 14 residues. CDR3 DNA: TGTGCCAGCAGTCTTGACAGCCTTAATGAAAAACTGTTTTTT. Its protein is CASSLDSLNEKLFF.

This rearrangement joins TRBV6-6 to TRBJ2-1, with 8 bases aligning to TRBD2. The CDR3 sequence is 16 residues long. The germline gives CDR1 MNHNY, CDR2 SVGAGI (reference sequence). J lost 5 bases, V lost 0 bases, and 6 bases had no gene match. The CDR3 protein is CASSYSVAGGHNEQFF. CDR3 sequence (DNA): TGTGCCAGCAGTTACTCCGTGGCGGGAGGACACAATGAGCAGTTCTTC.

The V and J genes are TRBV5-1 and TRBJ2-5; either TRBD1 or TRBD2 may fit D (6 bases each). Trimming left V 4 bases short and J 2 bases short, with 18 bases between. The CDR3 consists of 16 residues. The germline V gene has CDR1 SGHRS and CDR2 YFSETQ. This chain's CDR3 is CASSPEGGVGQETQYF. The CDR3, as DNA: TGCGCCAGCAGCCCGGAGGGGGGAGTGGGACAAGAGACCCAGTACTTC.

The DNA of the CDR3 is TGTGCCTGGAGTAAGGGGGGCTCAGGGGGCGCAATGAGGCAGTACTTC. It codes for CAWSKGGSGGAMRQYF. The chain combines TRBV30 with TRBJ2-7; 8 positions match TRBD1. The CDR3 is 16 amino acids. V trimming: 2 bases; J trimming: 9 bases; junction bases outside the gene matches: 18. CDR1 is GTSNPN and CDR2 is SVGIG in the germline V gene (reference sequence).

The chain employs TRBV19 and TRBJ2-3; 8 bases map to TRBD1. The CDR3 is 16 residues long. Per germline, CDR1 LNHDA and CDR2 SQIVND (reference sequence). V dropped 3 bases and J dropped 3; count of bases not matched to a gene: 8. CDR3 protein: CASSIAKTGETDTQYF. The CDR3 DNA follows: TGTGCCAGTAGTATTGCAAAGACAGGGGAGACAGATACGCAGTATTTT.

The chain joins TRBV10-2 to TRBJ2-2, with D perhaps TRBD1 (5 bases). V was clipped by 3 bases and J by 4 bases, with 12 bases between them. Germline CDR1 reads WSHSY; CDR2 reads SAAADI. This CDR3 comprises 15 residues. DNA of the CDR3: TGCGCCAGCAGTGAATGGCAGGGAAGCACCGGGGAGCTGTTTTTT. It encodes CASSEWQGSTGELFF.

V gene TRBV7-7 combines with J gene TRBJ2-7, with D maybe TRBD1 (5 bases). CDR3 length: 13 residues. The V end lost 1 base, the J end lost 3 bases, and 7 bases lay between the germline ends. Germline loops: CDR1 SSHAT, CDR2 FNYEAQ (reference sequence). The chain's CDR3 is CASSLGDSYEQYF. The CDR3 coding sequence is TGTGCCAGCAGCTTAGGTGACAGCTACGAGCAGTACTTC.

The chain carries TRBV5-1 and TRBJ1-1; weak D call: TRBD1 (6 bases). The CDR3 totals 13 residues. The V gene lost 9 bases and the J gene lost 1 base, with 13 bases spanning the gap. CDR1 is SGHRS and CDR2 is YFSETQ in the germline V gene. CDR3 loop: CATKQGANTEAFF. CDR3 nucleotide sequence: TGCGCCACCAAACAGGGTGCGAACACTGAAGCTTTCTTT.

V is TRBV19 and J is TRBJ1-1, with D perhaps TRBD1 (6 bases). The germline V gene has CDR1 LNHDA and CDR2 SQIVND (reference sequence). Between the trimmed V and J ends, which lost 4 bases and 1 base, there was a span of 10 bases. CDR3 length: 14 amino acids. CDR3 amino acids: CASSTLGGNTEAFF. As DNA, the CDR3 is TGTGCCAGTAGTACCCTAGGGGGGAACACTGAAGCTTTCTTT.

The rearrangement joins TRBV4-3 to TRBJ2-7; D unresolved. The length of the CDR3 is 16 residues. Germline V CDR1 and CDR2: LGHNA, YSLEER. Trimming cost V 4 bases and J 2 bases, with 18 bases left between them. CDR3 sequence (DNA): TGCGCCAGCAGCCGGCTCGCGGCCCGACCCCCCTACGAGCAGTACTTC. It codes for CASSRLAARPPYEQYF.

In its sample, this clone was seen a few times. V usage is TRBV5-1 and J usage is TRBJ2-7; D might be TRBD1 or TRBD2, each matching 5 bases. V was pared by 1 base and J by 6 bases, with 14 bases between. CDR1 is SGHRS and CDR2 is YFSETQ in the germline V gene. The CDR3 totals 14 residues. This chain's CDR3 is CASSLWFEGTEQYF. The CDR3 DNA reads as TGCGCCAGCAGCTTGTGGTTTGAAGGGACCGAGCAGTACTTC.

The chain is built from TRBV30 and TRBJ2-3; a possible D gene is TRBD2 (6 bases). Per germline, CDR1 GTSNPN and CDR2 SVGIG (reference sequence). The V and J ends lost 0 bases and 3 bases respectively, with 13 bases between them. This CDR3 region has 15 residues. CDR3 protein: CAWSVIAGLTDTQYF. The CDR3, as DNA: TGTGCCTGGAGTGTAATCGCGGGGTTAACAGATACGCAGTATTTT.

The chain carries TRBV30 and TRBJ2-1; no firm D call. The V gene's germline CDR1 is GTSNPN and CDR2 SVGIG (reference sequence). Trimming removed 5 bases from V and 2 bases from J, with 19 bases in between. The CDR3 covers 16 residues. CDR3 sequence reads: CAWDTGPQVAYNEQFF. DNA for the CDR3: TGTGCCTGGGATACCGGGCCCCAGGTTGCCTACAATGAGCAGTTCTTC.

This rearrangement joins TRBV9 to TRBJ2-3; the match to TRBD2 covers 12 bases. Trimming removed 3 bases from V and 1 base from J; junction bases left unmatched: 6. The V gene's germline CDR1 is SGDLS and CDR2 YYNGEE. The CDR3 is 17 residues long. CDR3 sequence reads: CASSGLAGGWRTDTQYF. The CDR3 DNA reads TGTGCCAGCAGCGGGCTAGCGGGAGGGTGGCGCACAGATACGCAGTATTTT.

The sample holds a few counts of this clone. The J gene is TRBJ1-4, the V gene TRBV4-1, with TRBD1 as a possible D gene (6 bases). The CDR3 totals 15 residues. Trimming took 2 bases from V and 8 from J, leaving 15 bases between them. The germline CDR1 and CDR2 sequences are MGHRA and YSYEKL. The CDR3 nucleotides are TGCGCCAGCAGCCAACAAACAGGGATTCTGGAAAAACTGTTTTTT. It translates to CASSQQTGILEKLFF.

The chain carries TRBV15 and TRBJ1-4, with 8 bases identical to TRBD1. The V and J ends lost 5 bases and 7 bases, in that order; junction bases with no gene match: 21. The CDR3 is 19 amino acids. Germline V gene sequence: CDR1 LNHNV, CDR2 YYDKDF (reference sequence). The CDR3, as DNA: TGTGCCACCAGCTTAACCCGGGACAGGCGACGGTTTTCCGGTGAAAAACTGTTTTTT. Residues: CATSLTRDRRRFSGEKLFF.

The chain couples TRBV11-2 to TRBJ1-1; 8 positions agree with TRBD1. The CDR3 loop spans 16 amino acids. Germline CDR1 SGHAT, CDR2 FQNNGV. V lost 6 bases to trimming and J lost 4 bases; unmatched junction nucleotides: 13. Written as DNA, the CDR3 is TGTGCCAGCAGTCCGTTGGGGCAGGGGGCTCCCACTGAAGCTTTCTTT. Its translation is CASSPLGQGAPTEAFF.